This T cell receptor (beta chain) appears in the sequencing data of a study of blood T cell repertoires in COVID-19. Study summary: Specimens from acute and convalescent COVID-19 originated in the United States, Italy and Spain. The cDNA or gDNA used as material had been derived from T cells, B-cell-depleted T cells, or PBMCs.

The CDR3 is made up of 18 amino acids. Trimming shortened V by 0 bases and J by 2 bases, and 18 bases separated the two germline ends. CDR1 is SGHRS and CDR2 is YFSETQ in the germline V gene. How the authors handled the data: Using reference gene primer amplification, nucleated cell counts were estimated. The assay was immunoSEQ multiplex PCR, and TCRdb's table has in-frame clones only and misses some. For V, J and clone size, that table is used; D and trimming come from the DNA. The sample has roughly 300,000 clones; approximately 86% are singletons. Sequencing input: peripheral blood. This TCR was sampled from a man aged 18 to 29 with active or convalescent COVID-19. The V and J genes are TRBV5-1 and TRBJ2-4; tentatively, D is TRBD2 (5 bases). The CDR3 loop reads CASSLAVWELGTKNIQYF. The CDR3 nucleotides are TGCGCCAGCAGCTTGGCCGTCTGGGAGCTGGGGACCAAAAACATTCAGTACTTC. Based on the CDR3 plus reference TRBV5-1 and TRBJ2-4, the full variable domain is KAGVTQTPRYLIKTRGQQVTLSCSPISGHRSVSWYQQTPGQGLQFLFEYFSETQRNKGNFPGRFSGRQFSNSRSEMNVSTLELGDSALYLCASSLAVWELGTKNIQYFGAGTRLSVL.